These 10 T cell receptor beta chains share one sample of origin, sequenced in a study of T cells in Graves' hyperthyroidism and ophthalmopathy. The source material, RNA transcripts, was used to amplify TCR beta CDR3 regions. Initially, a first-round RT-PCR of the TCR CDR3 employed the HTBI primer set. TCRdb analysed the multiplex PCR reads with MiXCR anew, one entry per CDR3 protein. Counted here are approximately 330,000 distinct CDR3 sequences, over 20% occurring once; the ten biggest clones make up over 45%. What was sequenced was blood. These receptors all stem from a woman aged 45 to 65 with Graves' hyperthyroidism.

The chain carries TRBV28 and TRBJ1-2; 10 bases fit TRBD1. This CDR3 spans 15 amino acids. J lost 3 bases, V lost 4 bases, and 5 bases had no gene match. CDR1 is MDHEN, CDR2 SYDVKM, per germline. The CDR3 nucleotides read TGTGCCAGCAGTTCAACCGGGACAGGGGACTATGGCTACACCTTC. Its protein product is CASSSTGTGDYGYTF.

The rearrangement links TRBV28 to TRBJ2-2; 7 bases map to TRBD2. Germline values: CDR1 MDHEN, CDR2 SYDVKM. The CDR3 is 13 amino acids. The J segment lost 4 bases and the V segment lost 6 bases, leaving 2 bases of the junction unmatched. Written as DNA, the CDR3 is TGTGCCAGCAGACGGGAGGTCACCGGGGAGCTGTTTTTT. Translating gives CASRREVTGELFF.

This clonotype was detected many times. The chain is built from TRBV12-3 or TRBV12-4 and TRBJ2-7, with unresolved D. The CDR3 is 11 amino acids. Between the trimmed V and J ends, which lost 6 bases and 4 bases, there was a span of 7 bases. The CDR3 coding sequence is TGTGCCAGCAGCTTCGGGTACGAGCAGTACTTC. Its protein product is CASSFGYEQYF.

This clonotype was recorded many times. Written as DNA, the CDR3 is TGTGCCAGCAGCCATTTTTTTGGGGACAGGGCCCCCTACGAGCAGTACTTC. Translated: CASSHFFGDRAPYEQYF. V usage is TRBV7-8 and J usage is TRBJ2-7; the match to TRBD1 covers 9 bases. The V gene end was trimmed by 5 bases and the J gene end by 2 bases; junction bases not matched to a gene: 13. This CDR3 is built from 17 residues. The germline gives CDR1 SGHVS, CDR2 FQNEAQ.

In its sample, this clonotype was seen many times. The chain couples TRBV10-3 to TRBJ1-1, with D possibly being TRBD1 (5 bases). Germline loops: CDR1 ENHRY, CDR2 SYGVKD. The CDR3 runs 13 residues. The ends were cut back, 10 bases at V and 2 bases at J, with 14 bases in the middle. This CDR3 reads CATLSRGNTEAFF. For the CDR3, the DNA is TGTGCCACCCTATCAAGGGGAAACACTGAAGCTTTCTTT.

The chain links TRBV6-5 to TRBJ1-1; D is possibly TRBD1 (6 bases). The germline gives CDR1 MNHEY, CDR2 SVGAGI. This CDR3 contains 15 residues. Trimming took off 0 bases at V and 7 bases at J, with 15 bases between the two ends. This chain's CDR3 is CASSYSGGRGVEAFF. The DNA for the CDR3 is TGTGCCAGCAGTTACTCTGGGGGCAGGGGAGTTGAAGCTTTCTTT.

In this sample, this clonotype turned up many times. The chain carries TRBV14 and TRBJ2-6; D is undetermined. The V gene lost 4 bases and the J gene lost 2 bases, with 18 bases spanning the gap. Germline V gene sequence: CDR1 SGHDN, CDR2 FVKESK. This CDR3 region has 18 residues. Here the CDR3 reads CASSRWSGRVTGANVLTF. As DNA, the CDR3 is TGTGCCAGCAGCCGTTGGTCTGGAAGGGTGACTGGGGCCAACGTCCTGACTTTC.

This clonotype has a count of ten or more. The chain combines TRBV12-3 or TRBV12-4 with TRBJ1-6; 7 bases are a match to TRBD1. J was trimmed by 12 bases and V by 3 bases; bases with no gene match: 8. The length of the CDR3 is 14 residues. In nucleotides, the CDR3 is TGTGCCAGCAGTTTCGGGGACAGCGACCTACCCCTCCACTTT. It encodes CASSFGDSDLPLHF.

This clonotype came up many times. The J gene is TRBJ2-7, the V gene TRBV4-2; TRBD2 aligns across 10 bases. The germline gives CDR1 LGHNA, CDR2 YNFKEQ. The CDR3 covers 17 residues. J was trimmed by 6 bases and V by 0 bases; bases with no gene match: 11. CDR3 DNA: TGTGCCAGCAGCCAAGATCTTGGCGGTAGCGGGAGGACCGAGCAGTACTTC. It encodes CASSQDLGGSGRTEQYF.

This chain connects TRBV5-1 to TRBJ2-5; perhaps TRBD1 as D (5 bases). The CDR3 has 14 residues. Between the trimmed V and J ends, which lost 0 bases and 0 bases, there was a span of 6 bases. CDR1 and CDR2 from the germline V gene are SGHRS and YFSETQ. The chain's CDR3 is CASSLDRYQETQYF. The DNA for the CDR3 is TGCGCCAGCAGCTTGGACAGGTACCAAGAGACCCAGTACTTC.